This entry features one TCR beta chain sequence. This specimen belongs to a study of blood T cell repertoires in COVID-19. V was clipped by 1 base and J by 0 bases, with 7 bases between them. The CDR3 runs to 15 residues. Germline CDR1 SGDLS, CDR2 YYNGEE. The data were produced by immunoSEQ multiplex PCR, yet TCRdb's version contains in-frame clones alone and is incomplete. The sample records tens of thousands of clones, approximately 74% being singletons. The rearrangement uses TRBV9 and TRBJ2-2; maybe TRBD2 (5 bases). The source material was peripheral blood. This receptor was obtained from a man aged 65 to 79 with COVID-19, enrolled during active disease. CDR3 protein: CASSVSGTNTGELFF. The CDR3 DNA reads TGTGCCAGCAGCGTAAGCGGTACGAACACCGGGGAGCTGTTTTTT.